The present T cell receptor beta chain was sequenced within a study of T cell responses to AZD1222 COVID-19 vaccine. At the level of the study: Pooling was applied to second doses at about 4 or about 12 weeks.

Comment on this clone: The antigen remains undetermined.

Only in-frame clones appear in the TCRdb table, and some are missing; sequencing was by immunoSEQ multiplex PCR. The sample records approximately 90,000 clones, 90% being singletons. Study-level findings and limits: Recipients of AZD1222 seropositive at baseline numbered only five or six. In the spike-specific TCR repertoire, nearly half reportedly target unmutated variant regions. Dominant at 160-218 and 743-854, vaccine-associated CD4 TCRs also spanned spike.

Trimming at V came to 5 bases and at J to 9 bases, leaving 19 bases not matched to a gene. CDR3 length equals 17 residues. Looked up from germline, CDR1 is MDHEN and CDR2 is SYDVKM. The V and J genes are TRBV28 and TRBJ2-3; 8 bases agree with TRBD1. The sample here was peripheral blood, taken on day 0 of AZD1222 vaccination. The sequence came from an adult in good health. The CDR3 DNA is TGTGCCAGCAGTAGGTCGGGGACAGGACAATCGGTATGGACGCAGTATTTT. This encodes CASSRSGTGQSVWTQYF.